This is a list of T cell receptor beta chains from one sample in a study of blood T cell repertoires in COVID-19. TCRdb's table, derived via immunoSEQ multiplex PCR, lists solely in-frame clones and lacks some. Of 150,000 or so clones in the sample, more than 85% were seen once. Sequencing was carried out using peripheral blood. Receptors were obtained from a man aged 50 to 59 with acute or convalescent COVID-19. The CDR3 runs from the conserved cysteine through the conserved F or W. D genes are given only for firm matches. For some rows the clone size is stated as once, few or many, or as a class when expanded; others skip it.

>TRBD2|TRBV11-2|TRBJ2-1|-
CASSFPTSGRASYNEQFF
TGTGCCAGCAGCTTTCCGACTAGCGGGAGGGCCTCCTACAATGAGCAGTTCTTC
>TRBD1|TRBV9|TRBJ1-1|-
CASSVSTGVGTEAFF
TGTGCCAGCAGCGTATCAACAGGGGTAGGGACTGAAGCTTTCTTT
>-|TRBV2|TRBJ1-2|-
CASSEGQEPNYGYTF
TGTGCCAGCAGTGAAGGACAGGAGCCTAACTATGGCTACACCTTC
>TRBD2|TRBV19|TRBJ2-2|-
CASTFAGDTGELFF
TGTGCCAGTACATTTGCGGGGGACACCGGGGAGCTGTTTTTT
>-|TRBV11-2|TRBJ2-7|-
CASSLEAAGRGLPTRYEQYF
TGTGCCAGCAGCTTAGAAGCCGCGGGGCGCGGTCTCCCCACCCGGTACGAGCAGTACTTC
>-|TRBV15|TRBJ1-2|few
CATSTQANYGYTF
TGTGCCACCAGCACCCAAGCCAACTATGGCTACACCTTC
>-|TRBV6-5|TRBJ1-1|-
CASSSNREAFF
TGTGCCAGCAGTTCAAACAGGGAGGCTTTCTTT
>-|TRBV9|TRBJ2-1|-
CASSVATGLPNEQFF
TGTGCCAGCAGCGTAGCCACAGGGTTACCGAATGAGCAGTTCTTC
>TRBD1|TRBV7-8|TRBJ1-6|-
CASSLLQGNSPLHF
TGTGCCAGCAGCTTACTACAGGGGAATTCACCCCTCCACTTT
>TRBD2|TRBV7-9|TRBJ2-7|-
CASSFGGSGSYEQYF
TGTGCCAGCAGCTTTGGCGGTAGCGGGAGCTACGAGCAGTACTTC
>-|TRBV4-3|TRBJ1-3|-
CASSQDYRQGLRSGGNTIYF
TGCGCCAGCAGCCAAGATTATAGGCAGGGACTCCGGAGTGGTGGAAACACCATATATTTT
>TRBD1|TRBV5-5|TRBJ2-1|-
CASSLAGQGYNEQFF
TGTGCCAGCAGCTTGGCGGGACAGGGCTACAATGAGCAGTTCTTC
>TRBD2|TRBV6-2/TRBV6-3|TRBJ2-1|-
CASSLAGGLNEQFF
TGTGCCAGCAGTTTAGCGGGAGGGTTGAATGAGCAGTTCTTC
>-|TRBV5-3|TRBJ1-1|-
CARSVTVPVGAEAFF
TGTGCCAGAAGCGTCACAGTTCCGGTGGGCGCTGAAGCTTTCTTT
>-|TRBV28|TRBJ1-3|-
CASSITGVRSGNTIYF
TGTGCCAGCAGTATAACGGGGGTTCGCTCTGGAAACACCATATATTTT
>TRBD1|TRBV27|TRBJ2-1|-
CASSLTGGFRVEQFF
TGTGCCAGCAGTTTAACAGGGGGCTTTAGGGTTGAGCAGTTCTTC
>-|TRBV6-6|TRBJ1-6|-
CASSYLQGSSPLHF
TGTGCCAGCAGTTACCTACAGGGAAGTTCACCCCTCCACTTT
>TRBD1|TRBV18|TRBJ1-1|-
CASAGRGQNTEAFF
TGTGCCAGCGCCGGAAGGGGGCAGAACACTGAAGCTTTCTTT
>-|TRBV10-3|TRBJ1-4|few
CAISDSGRSEKLFF
TGTGCCATCAGTGACAGTGGAAGGAGTGAAAAACTGTTTTTT
>-|TRBV3-1/TRBV3-2|TRBJ2-3|-
CASSQEGLEGDTQYF
TGTGCCAGCAGCCAAGAAGGGCTTGAGGGAGATACGCAGTATTTT
>TRBD1|TRBV5-1|TRBJ2-2|-
CASSPLTGANTGELFF
TGCGCCAGCAGCCCGTTAACAGGGGCGAACACCGGGGAGCTGTTTTTT
>TRBD2|TRBV28|TRBJ2-1|-
CASSRGLAGTNEQFF
TGTGCCAGCAGCCGGGGACTAGCGGGAACGAATGAGCAGTTCTTC
>-|TRBV6-5|TRBJ2-1|-
CASSYRAPYNEQFF
TGTGCCAGCAGTTACAGAGCCCCTTACAATGAGCAGTTCTTC
>-|TRBV18|TRBJ2-2|-
CASSLLADANTGELFF
TGTGCCAGCTCACTTTTAGCGGATGCGAACACCGGGGAGCTGTTTTTT
>TRBD2|TRBV9|TRBJ2-6|-
CASSVMAGGPTGANVLTF
TGTGCCAGCAGCGTAATGGCGGGAGGACCAACTGGGGCCAACGTCCTGACTTTC
>TRBD1|TRBV9|TRBJ1-3|-
CASSAGGKGNTIYF
TGTGCCAGCAGCGCAGGGGGGAAAGGAAACACCATATATTTT
>TRBD1|TRBV19|TRBJ2-1|-
CASSIRDRVYDEQFF
TGTGCCAGTAGTATCCGGGACAGGGTATATGATGAGCAGTTCTTC
>TRBD2|TRBV14|TRBJ2-7|-
CASSQDVLAGPWYF
TGTGCCAGCAGCCAAGATGTGCTAGCGGGCCCCTGGTACTTC
>-|TRBV4-3|TRBJ2-6|-
CASSQGGWSPGANVLTF
TGCGCCAGCAGCCAAGGGGGCTGGAGCCCTGGGGCCAACGTCCTGACTTTC
>TRBD2|TRBV18|TRBJ2-1|-
CASSPRTSRGNEQFF
TGTGCCAGCTCACCTAGGACTAGTCGTGGCAATGAGCAGTTCTTC
>-|TRBV30|TRBJ1-6|-
CAWNGWGGDINNSPLHF
TGTGCCTGGAATGGATGGGGGGGGGACATCAATAATTCACCCCTCCACTTT
>TRBD2|TRBV7-9|TRBJ2-3|once
CASSSLQTSGRTDTQYF
TGTGCCAGCAGCTCGCTCCAGACTAGCGGACGCACAGATACGCAGTATTTT
>-|TRBV18|TRBJ1-5|-
CASSPVSPQPQHF
TGTGCCAGCTCACCAGTCAGTCCTCAGCCCCAGCATTTT
>TRBD2|TRBV5-1|TRBJ2-7|-
CASSLRLADNRYEQYF
TGCGCCAGCAGCCTGCGACTAGCGGACAATCGGTACGAGCAGTACTTC
>TRBD1|TRBV19|TRBJ2-5|-
CASSRQGSQETQYF
TGTGCCAGTAGCAGACAGGGGTCCCAAGAGACCCAGTACTTC
>-|TRBV28|TRBJ1-5|-
CASKVGGGNNQPQHF
TGTGCCAGCAAAGTGGGGGGTGGGAACAATCAGCCCCAGCATTTT
>TRBD2|TRBV11-2|TRBJ2-5|once
CASSFFSGLAVQETQYF
TGTGCCAGCAGCTTTTTCTCGGGACTAGCGGTACAAGAGACCCAGTACTTC
>TRBD2|TRBV7-6|TRBJ2-1|-
CASSPLAGGHEQFF
TGTGCCAGCAGCCCCTTAGCGGGGGGTCATGAGCAGTTCTTC
>-|TRBV2|TRBJ1-1|-
CASSERRGGSTEAFF
TGTGCCAGCAGTGAAAGGAGGGGTGGAAGCACTGAAGCTTTCTTT
>TRBD1|TRBV28|TRBJ1-4|-
CASSFIDRGAQKLFF
TGTGCCAGCAGTTTTATAGACAGGGGCGCACAAAAACTGTTTTTT
>TRBD2|TRBV18|TRBJ2-3|-
CASSPGLAGALMSSTDTQYF
TGTGCCAGCTCACCTGGACTAGCGGGGGCCTTGATGTCTAGCACAGATACGCAGTATTTT
>TRBD2|TRBV3-1/TRBV3-2|TRBJ2-1|-
CASSQDQLAPYNEQFF
TGTGCCAGCAGCCAAGATCAACTAGCGCCGTACAATGAGCAGTTCTTC